One sample yielded the 7 T cell receptor beta chains listed below, sequenced in a study of shared clonotypes between healthy human individuals. Assay used: immunoSEQ multiplex PCR; TCRdb lists only in-frame clones, some missing. The data hold 1.6 million or so clones, with over 95% observed a single time. Sequences were obtained from naive CD4+ T cells sorted from blood. As to subset: CD45RA+ positively selected. The receptors originated from a man aged 25-45 years in good health.

This chain links TRBV5-1 with TRBJ2-7; no firm D call. This CDR3 is built from 14 residues. Germline V gives CDR1 SGHRS, CDR2 YFSETQ. Trimming stripped 3 bases from V and 5 bases from J, with 15 bases between. The CDR3 nucleotides are TGCGCCAGCAGCTCCGGACGTGGCAGGCACGAGCAGTACTTC. Translated: CASSSGRGRHEQYF.

This chain uses TRBV27 with TRBJ2-7; D is unresolved. Germline CDR1 MNHEY, CDR2 SMNVEV (reference sequence). V lost 8 bases to trimming and J lost 0 bases, with 14 bases between them. This CDR3 has 14 residues. The CDR3 bases are TGTGCCAGCTCATCCCTCCGAGACTCCTACGAGCAGTACTTC. Encoded protein: CASSSLRDSYEQYF.

This clone was seen just once. The rearrangement uses TRBV5-4 and TRBJ2-3; 11 bases are a match to TRBD2. J lost 4 bases, V lost 6 bases, and 4 bases had no gene match. Germline V lookup: CDR1 SGHNT, CDR2 YYREEE (reference sequence). The CDR3 extends over 14 amino acids. CDR3 sequence: CASNSGRVADTQYF. As DNA, the CDR3 is TGTGCCAGCAATAGCGGGAGGGTAGCAGATACGCAGTATTTT.

A word on this clone: The sample carries other DNA sequences with the same CDR3. The V and J genes are TRBV2 and TRBJ2-3, with 8 nucleotides matching TRBD1. Germline assignment: CDR1 SNHLY and CDR2 FYNNEI. The V and J ends lost 6 bases and 1 base, in that order; junction bases with no gene match: 3. CDR3 length: 14 amino acids. CDR3 nucleotide sequence: TGTGCCAGCAGCGGACAGGGAGGCACAGATACGCAGTATTTT. Translation: CASSGQGGTDTQYF.

J is TRBJ1-1 and V is TRBV9; no clear D. V dropped 3 bases and J dropped 4 bases, with 10 bases sitting between them. Germline V gene lookup returns CDR1 SGDLS and CDR2 YYNGEE. The CDR3 has 13 amino acids. Written as DNA, the CDR3 is TGTGCCAGCAGCGCCCATGAGGCCACTGAAGCTTTCTTT. It specifies CASSAHEATEAFF.

J is TRBJ1-1 and V is TRBV6-1; 8 bases agree with TRBD1. CDR1 is MNHNS, CDR2 SASEGT, per germline. The CDR3 runs 14 residues. Trimming took 6 bases from V and 6 from J; bases not matched to a gene: 9. The CDR3 loop reads CASRNMDRVSEAFF. The CDR3 nucleotides read TGTGCCAGCAGGAACATGGACAGGGTGTCTGAAGCTTTCTTT.

This clone was counted a single time. CDR3 loop: CASSLIRNSWKGGDNEQFF. The CDR3 region has the DNA TGTGCCAGCAGCTTAATTCGGAATTCCTGGAAGGGGGGGGACAATGAGCAGTTCTTC. This sequence joins TRBV7-9 and TRBJ2-1; possibly TRBD2 for D (7 bases). V gave up 2 bases and J gave up 5 bases, with 25 bases separating them. The CDR3 length is 19 residues. From germline, CDR1 is SEHNR and CDR2 FQNEAQ (reference sequence).